The rows below give T cell receptor beta chains drawn from one sample of a study of beta chain features in type 1 diabetes. Clones were sequenced by immunoSEQ multiplex PCR, and TCRdb holds only the in-frame ones, with some missing. The sample contains 330,000 or so clones, about 20% of which appear only once. Specimen: naive CD4+ T cells from blood. The receptor set was obtained from a woman aged 18-29 years in good health. CDR3s include the opening cysteine and the closing phenylalanine or tryptophan. D genes are given only for firm matches.

J,V,D,CDR3
TRBJ1-1,TRBV9,.,CASSSLVGAEAFF
TRBJ2-1,TRBV13,TRBD1,CASSPRTGKMDNEQFF
TRBJ2-3,TRBV29-1,TRBD1,CSVGKGATDTQYF
TRBJ1-2,TRBV5-6,.,CASSRDTSNYGYTF
TRBJ2-7,TRBV4-2,.,CASSLGGSGPYEQYF
TRBJ2-5,TRBV11-3,TRBD2,CASSSTGGAETQYF
TRBJ1-5,TRBV19,.,CASSMGQGKNQPQHF
TRBJ2-5,TRBV7-9,.,CASSLGGSTQYF
TRBJ2-7,TRBV2,TRBD2,CASSRTSGGEYEQYF
TRBJ2-1,TRBV29-1,TRBD2,CSVLTRLAGGPPLRNEQFF
TRBJ2-1,TRBV30,TRBD2,CAWSVYSGSSYNEQFF
TRBJ2-1,TRBV30,TRBD2,CASSRGGGAEQFF
TRBJ1-2,TRBV13,TRBD1,CASSSGTGGIGYTF
TRBJ2-2,TRBV4-1,TRBD2,CASSQVNSGLVRVRELFF
TRBJ2-3,TRBV30,.,CAWRKGGDTQYF
TRBJ2-5,TRBV7-3,.,CASSPGGGEETQYF
TRBJ2-7,TRBV6-5,.,CASSYSRLAREQYF
TRBJ2-5,TRBV6-4,.,CASSKDLIQETQYF
TRBJ1-2,TRBV7-9,.,CASSLTGLYGYTF
TRBJ2-2,TRBV9,.,CASSPDIRTTGELFF
TRBJ2-5,TRBV5-1,.,CASSLAGDRLQETQYF
TRBJ1-1,TRBV27,TRBD1,CASSLRQGWTEAFF
TRBJ2-3,TRBV7-2,TRBD1,CASSGTVRNTDTQYF
TRBJ1-5,TRBV19,TRBD1,CASSRTGPDQPQHF
TRBJ2-1,TRBV6-5,TRBD2,CASSFSGGAYNEQFF
TRBJ1-1,TRBV29-1,.,CSVGGWGQMNTEAFF
TRBJ1-4,TRBV6-6,TRBD1,CASSYEGQGGEKLFF
TRBJ2-3,TRBV7-9,TRBD1,CASKSTDRRSTDTQYF
TRBJ1-2,TRBV20-1,.,CSASESGYTF
TRBJ2-5,TRBV18,.,CASSPIQGREETQYF
TRBJ2-1,TRBV6-1,TRBD2,CASWTSGRNEQFF
TRBJ2-7,TRBV5-1,TRBD2,CASSSSAGGEQYF
TRBJ2-5,TRBV4-1,TRBD2,CASAPTGLVETQYF
TRBJ1-2,TRBV7-9,.,CASSLSGGDLYGYTF
TRBJ1-5,TRBV30,.,CAWSAVQSNQPQHF
TRBJ2-5,TRBV7-9,TRBD1,CASSSYRGQETQYF
TRBJ1-1,TRBV5-1,.,CASSLSGANTEAFF
TRBJ2-7,TRBV19,.,CASGGGADVTYEQYF
TRBJ2-7,TRBV5-1,TRBD1,CASSTPPGQGYEQYF
TRBJ2-7,TRBV6-5,TRBD1,CASSYSRTGFYEQYF
TRBJ2-3,TRBV6-6,.,CASKGVETQYF
TRBJ1-1,TRBV19,.,CASSEGMNTEAFF
TRBJ2-2,TRBV9,.,CASSVAQYTGELFF
TRBJ2-5,TRBV6-5,TRBD1,CAVTGTGETQYF
TRBJ2-1,TRBV5-1,TRBD2,CASSLRRGGNEQFF
TRBJ2-1,TRBV11-3,.,CASSLALASNEQFF
TRBJ1-3,TRBV19,.,CASTWTFGFSGNTIYF
TRBJ2-7,TRBV25-1,.,CASSTSTEQYF
TRBJ2-7,TRBV15,TRBD1,CATSREQGGSYEQYF
TRBJ1-2,TRBV4-2,.,CATQLTGTYGYTF
TRBJ1-4,TRBV30,TRBD1,CAWSVRDRVDEKLFF
TRBJ2-3,TRBV7-7,TRBD2,CASSGGGTQYF
TRBJ2-3,TRBV11-2,TRBD2,CASSPLPIAGGTDTQYF
TRBJ1-5,TRBV6-5,.,CASSPTEEQPQHF
TRBJ2-7,TRBV7-2,.,CASSLVVGSSYEQYF